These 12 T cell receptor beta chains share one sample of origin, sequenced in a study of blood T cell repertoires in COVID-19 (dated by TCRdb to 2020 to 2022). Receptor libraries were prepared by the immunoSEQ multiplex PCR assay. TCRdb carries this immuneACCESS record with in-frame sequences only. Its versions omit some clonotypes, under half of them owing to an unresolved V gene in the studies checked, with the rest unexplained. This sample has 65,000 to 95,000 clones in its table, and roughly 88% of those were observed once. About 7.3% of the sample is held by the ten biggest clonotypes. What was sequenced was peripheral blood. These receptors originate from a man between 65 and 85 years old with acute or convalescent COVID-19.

The CDR3 DNA reads as TGTGCCAGCAGCTTGGCAGAGACAGGGCGGGATGAAAAACTGTTTTTT. Protein: CASSLAETGRDEKLFF. The genes are TRBV5-8 and TRBJ1-4; 7 nucleotides match TRBD1. The germline CDR1 and CDR2 sequences are SGHTS and YDEGEE. The V segment lost 0 bases and the J segment 6 bases; nucleotides outside the gene matches: 8. CDR3 size: 16 residues.

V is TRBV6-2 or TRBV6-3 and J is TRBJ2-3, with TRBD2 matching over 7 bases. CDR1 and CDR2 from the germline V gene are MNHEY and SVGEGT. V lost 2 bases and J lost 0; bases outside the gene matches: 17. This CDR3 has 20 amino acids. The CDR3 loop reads CASSYPLFRTSATSTDTQYF. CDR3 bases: TGTGCCAGCAGTTACCCCCTGTTTAGGACTAGTGCTACTAGCACAGATACGCAGTATTTT.

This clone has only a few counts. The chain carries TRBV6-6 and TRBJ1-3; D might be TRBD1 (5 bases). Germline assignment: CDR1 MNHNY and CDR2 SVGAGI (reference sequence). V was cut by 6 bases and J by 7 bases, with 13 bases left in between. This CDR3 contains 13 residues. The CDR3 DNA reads TGTGCCAGCAGGGAAGGGACTCGGAACACCATATATTTT. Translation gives CASREGTRNTIYF.

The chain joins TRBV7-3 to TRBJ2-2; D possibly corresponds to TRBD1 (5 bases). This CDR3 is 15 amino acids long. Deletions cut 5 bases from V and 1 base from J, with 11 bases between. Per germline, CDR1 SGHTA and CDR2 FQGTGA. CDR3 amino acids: CASSRHTGNTGELFF. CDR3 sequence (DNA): TGTGCCAGCAGCCGCCATACAGGGAACACCGGGGAGCTGTTTTTT.

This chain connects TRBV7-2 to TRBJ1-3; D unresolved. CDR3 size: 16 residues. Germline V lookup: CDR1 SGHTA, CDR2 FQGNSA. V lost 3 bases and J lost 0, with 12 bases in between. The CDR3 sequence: CASSLMSVGSGNTIYF. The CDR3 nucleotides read TGTGCCAGCAGCTTGATGTCGGTTGGCTCTGGAAACACCATATATTTT.

The CDR3 sequence is CASSQDPQANQPQHF. The CDR3 bases are TGCGCCAGCAGCCAAGATCCACAGGCCAATCAGCCCCAGCATTTT. V and J are TRBV4-3 and TRBJ1-5; D might be TRBD1 (5 bases). Deletions cut 0 bases from V and 3 bases from J, with 9 bases between. The CDR3 covers 15 residues. Looked up from germline, CDR1 is LGHNA and CDR2 is YSLEER.

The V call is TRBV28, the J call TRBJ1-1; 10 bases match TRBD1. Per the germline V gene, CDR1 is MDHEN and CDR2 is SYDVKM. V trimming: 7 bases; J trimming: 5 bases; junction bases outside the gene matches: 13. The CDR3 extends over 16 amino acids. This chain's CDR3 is CASNQVSGQGYTEAFF. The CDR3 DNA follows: TGTGCCAGCAACCAAGTGTCGGGACAGGGGTATACTGAAGCTTTCTTT.

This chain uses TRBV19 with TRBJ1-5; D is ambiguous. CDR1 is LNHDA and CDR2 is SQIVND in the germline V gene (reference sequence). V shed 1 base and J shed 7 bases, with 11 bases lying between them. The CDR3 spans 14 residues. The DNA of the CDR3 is TGTGCCAGTAGTATAGGGCGGTTCAAGCAGCCCCAGCATTTT. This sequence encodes CASSIGRFKQPQHF.

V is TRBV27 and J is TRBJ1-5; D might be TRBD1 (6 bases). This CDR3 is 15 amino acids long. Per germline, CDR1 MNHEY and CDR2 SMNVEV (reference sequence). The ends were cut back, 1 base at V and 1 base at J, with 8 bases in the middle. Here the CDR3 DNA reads TGTGCCAGCAGTTTATTGGGACAAAGCAATCAGCCCCAGCATTTT. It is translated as CASSLLGQSNQPQHF.

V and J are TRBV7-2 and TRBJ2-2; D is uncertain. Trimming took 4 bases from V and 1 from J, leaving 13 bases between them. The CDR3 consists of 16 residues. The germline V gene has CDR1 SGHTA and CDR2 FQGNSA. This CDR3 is CASSSTMARNTGELFF. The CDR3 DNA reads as TGTGCCAGCAGCTCCACCATGGCCAGGAACACCGGGGAGCTGTTTTTT.

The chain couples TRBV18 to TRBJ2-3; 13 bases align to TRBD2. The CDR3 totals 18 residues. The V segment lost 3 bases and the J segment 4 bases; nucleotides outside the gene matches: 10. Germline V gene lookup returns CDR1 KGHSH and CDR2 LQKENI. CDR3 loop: CASSPSRTSGRGADTQYF. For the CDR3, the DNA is TGTGCCAGCTCACCTTCAAGGACTAGCGGGAGAGGAGCAGATACGCAGTATTTT.

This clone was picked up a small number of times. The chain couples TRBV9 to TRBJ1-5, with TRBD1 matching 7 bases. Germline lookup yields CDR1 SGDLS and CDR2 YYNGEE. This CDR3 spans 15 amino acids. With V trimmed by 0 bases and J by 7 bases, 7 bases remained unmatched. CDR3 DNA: TGTGCCAGCAGCGTAGGGGGGACAGAAAGACAGCCCCAGCATTTT. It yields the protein CASSVGGTERQPQHF.